This T cell receptor (beta chain) appears in the sequencing data of a study of T cells in Graves' hyperthyroidism and ophthalmopathy. RNA transcripts yielded amplified TCR beta CDR3 regions. The TCR CDR3 first-round RT-PCR relied on the HTBI primer set. Each CDR3 protein is one row after TCRdb ran MiXCR on the multiplex PCR reads. The table includes 200,000 to 250,000 distinct CDR3 sequences, 17% detected once. The trim removed 1 base at V and 4 bases at J, leaving 5 bases unmatched. Germline V gene sequence: CDR1 LNHNV, CDR2 YYDKDF (reference sequence). This CDR3 is built from 16 residues. At least ten counts were recorded for this clonotype. No progression to ophthalmopathy during 18 months of follow-up defined stable disease.

Sequenced input: blood. The receptor was derived from a man over 45 with Graves' hyperthyroidism. The rearrangement links TRBV15 to TRBJ2-5, with 11 bases identical to TRBD1. CDR3 sequence reads: CATSRGRTGGGETQYF. The CDR3 nucleotides read TGTGCCACCAGCAGAGGACGGACAGGGGGCGGAGAGACCCAGTACTTC.